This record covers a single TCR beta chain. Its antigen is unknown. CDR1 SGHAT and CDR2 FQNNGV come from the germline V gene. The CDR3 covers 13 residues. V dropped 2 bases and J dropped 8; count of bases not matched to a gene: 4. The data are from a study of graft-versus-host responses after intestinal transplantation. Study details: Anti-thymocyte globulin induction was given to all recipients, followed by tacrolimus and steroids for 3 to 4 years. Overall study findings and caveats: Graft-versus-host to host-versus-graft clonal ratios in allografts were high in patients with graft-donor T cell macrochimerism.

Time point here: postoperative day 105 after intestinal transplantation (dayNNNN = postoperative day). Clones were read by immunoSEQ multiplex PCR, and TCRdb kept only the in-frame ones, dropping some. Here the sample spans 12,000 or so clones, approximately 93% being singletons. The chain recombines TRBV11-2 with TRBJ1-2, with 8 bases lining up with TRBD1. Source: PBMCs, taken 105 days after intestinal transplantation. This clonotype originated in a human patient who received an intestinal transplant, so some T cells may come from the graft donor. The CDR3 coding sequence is TGTGCCAGCAGCTTATACAGGGGGTCCGGCTACACCTTC. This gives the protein CASSLYRGSGYTF.